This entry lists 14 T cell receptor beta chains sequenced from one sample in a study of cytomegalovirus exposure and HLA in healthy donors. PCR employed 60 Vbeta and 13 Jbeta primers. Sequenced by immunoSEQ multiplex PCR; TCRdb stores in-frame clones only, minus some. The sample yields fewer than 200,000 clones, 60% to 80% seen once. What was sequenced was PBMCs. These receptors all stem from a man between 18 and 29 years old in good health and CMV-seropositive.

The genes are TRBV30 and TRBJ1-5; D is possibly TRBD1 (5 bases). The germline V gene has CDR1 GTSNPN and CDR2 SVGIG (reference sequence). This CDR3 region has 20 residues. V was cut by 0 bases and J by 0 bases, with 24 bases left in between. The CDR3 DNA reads TGTGCCTGGAGTGTACACCCGCAGGGTCTAATGAAGGGTAGCAATCAGCCCCAGCATTTT. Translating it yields CAWSVHPQGLMKGSNQPQHF.

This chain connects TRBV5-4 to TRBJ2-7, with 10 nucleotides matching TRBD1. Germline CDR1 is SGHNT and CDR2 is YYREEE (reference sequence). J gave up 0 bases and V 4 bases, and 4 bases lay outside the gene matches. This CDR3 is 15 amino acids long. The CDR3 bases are TGTGCCAGCAGCCCGGGACAGGGGTTCTCCTACGAGCAGTACTTC. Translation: CASSPGQGFSYEQYF.

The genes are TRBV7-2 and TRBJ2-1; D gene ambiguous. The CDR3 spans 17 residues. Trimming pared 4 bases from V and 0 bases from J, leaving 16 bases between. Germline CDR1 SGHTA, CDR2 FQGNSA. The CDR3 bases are TGTGCCAGCAGCTCCAAAACGACAATTTACTCCTACAATGAGCAGTTCTTC. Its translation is CASSSKTTIYSYNEQFF.

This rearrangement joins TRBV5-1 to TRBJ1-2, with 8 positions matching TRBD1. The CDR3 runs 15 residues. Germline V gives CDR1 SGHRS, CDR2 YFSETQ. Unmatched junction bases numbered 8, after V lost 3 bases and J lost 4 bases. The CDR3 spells CASSCRDRGSYGYTF. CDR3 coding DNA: TGCGCCAGCAGCTGTCGTGACAGGGGCAGCTATGGCTACACCTTC.

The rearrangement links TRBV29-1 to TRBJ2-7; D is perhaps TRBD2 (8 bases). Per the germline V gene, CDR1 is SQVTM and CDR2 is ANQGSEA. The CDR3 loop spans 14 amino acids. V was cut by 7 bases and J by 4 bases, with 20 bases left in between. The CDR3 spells CSAVRGGQRYEQYF. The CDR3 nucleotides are TGCAGCGCCGTTCGGGGGGGACAGCGGTACGAGCAGTACTTC.

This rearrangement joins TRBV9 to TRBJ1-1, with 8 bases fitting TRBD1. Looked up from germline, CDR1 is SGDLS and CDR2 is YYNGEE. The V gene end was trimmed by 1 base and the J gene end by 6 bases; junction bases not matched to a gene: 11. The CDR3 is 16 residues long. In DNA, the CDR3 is TGTGCCAGCAGCGTAATCAGTATGGGACAGGACCCTGAAGCTTTCTTT. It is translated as CASSVISMGQDPEAFF.

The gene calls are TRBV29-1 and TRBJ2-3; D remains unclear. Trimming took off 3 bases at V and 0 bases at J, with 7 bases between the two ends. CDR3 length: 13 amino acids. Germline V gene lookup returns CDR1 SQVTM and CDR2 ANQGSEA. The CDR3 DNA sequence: TGCAGCGTTGATTCCCTAAGCACAGATACGCAGTATTTT. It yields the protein CSVDSLSTDTQYF.

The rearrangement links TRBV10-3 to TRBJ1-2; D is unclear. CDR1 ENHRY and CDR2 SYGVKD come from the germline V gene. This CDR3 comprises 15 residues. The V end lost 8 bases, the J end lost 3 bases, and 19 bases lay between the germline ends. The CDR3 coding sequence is TGTGCCATCGAAGACCCACTGGAGGGTGACTATGGCTACACCTTC. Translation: CAIEDPLEGDYGYTF.

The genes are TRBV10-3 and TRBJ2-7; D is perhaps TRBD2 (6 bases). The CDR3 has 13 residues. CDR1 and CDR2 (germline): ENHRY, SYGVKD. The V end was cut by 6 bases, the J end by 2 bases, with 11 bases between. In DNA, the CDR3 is TGTGCCATCAGCGGGACTGCAGCCTACGAGCAGTACTTC. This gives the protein CAISGTAAYEQYF.

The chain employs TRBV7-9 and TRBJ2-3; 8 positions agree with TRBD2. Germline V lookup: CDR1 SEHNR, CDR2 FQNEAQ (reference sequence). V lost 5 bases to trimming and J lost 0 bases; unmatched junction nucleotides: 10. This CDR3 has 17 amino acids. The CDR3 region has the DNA TGTGCCAGCAGCCCTGTCTTTGCTAGCGGGAGCACAGATACGCAGTATTTT. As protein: CASSPVFASGSTDTQYF.

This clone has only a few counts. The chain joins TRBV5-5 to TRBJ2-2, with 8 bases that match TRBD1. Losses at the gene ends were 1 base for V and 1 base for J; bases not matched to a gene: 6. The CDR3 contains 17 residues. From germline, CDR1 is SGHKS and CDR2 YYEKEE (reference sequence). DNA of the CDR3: TGTGCCAGCAGCTTGTACGGCAGGGGGCGGAACACCGGGGAGCTGTTTTTT. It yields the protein CASSLYGRGRNTGELFF.

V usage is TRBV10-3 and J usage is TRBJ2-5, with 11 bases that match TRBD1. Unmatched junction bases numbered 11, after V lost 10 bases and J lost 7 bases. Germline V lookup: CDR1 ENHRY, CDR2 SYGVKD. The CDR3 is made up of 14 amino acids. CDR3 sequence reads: CATGGGTGGGTQYF. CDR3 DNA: TGTGCCACCGGGGGCGGGACAGGGGGGGGGACCCAGTACTTC.

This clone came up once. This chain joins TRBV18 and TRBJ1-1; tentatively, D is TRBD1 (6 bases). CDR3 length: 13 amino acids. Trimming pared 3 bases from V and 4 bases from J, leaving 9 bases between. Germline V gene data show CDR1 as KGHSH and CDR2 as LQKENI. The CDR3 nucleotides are TGTGCCAGCTCACCGGGGGACACCACTGAAGCTTTCTTT. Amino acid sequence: CASSPGDTTEAFF.

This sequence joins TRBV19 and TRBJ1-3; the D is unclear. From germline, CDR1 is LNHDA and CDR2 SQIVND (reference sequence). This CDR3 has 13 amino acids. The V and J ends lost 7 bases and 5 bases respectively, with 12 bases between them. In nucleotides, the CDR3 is TGTGCCAGTACGGAGGGCCCCCGAAACACCATATATTTT. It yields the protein CASTEGPRNTIYF. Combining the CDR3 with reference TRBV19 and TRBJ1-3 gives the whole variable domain DGGITQSPKYLFRKEGQNVTLSCEQNLNHDAMYWYRQDPGQGLRLIYYSQIVNDFQKGDIAEGYSVSREKKESFPLTVTSAQKNPTAFYLCASTEGPRNTIYFGEGSWLTVV.